The rows below give T cell receptor beta chains drawn from one sample of a study of spatial heterogeneity in lung cancer. TCRdb itself ran the 5' RACE reads through MiXCR, one entry per CDR3 protein. The profile shows roughly 3,000 distinct CDR3 sequences, 9.8% of them singletons. Material: normal lung tissue next to the tumor, obtained at surgery. These receptors all stem from a male donor with early-stage non-small cell lung cancer. Each CDR3 is given with its conserved first and last residue. The order of the fields is J gene, V gene, D gene, clone size, CDR3 protein, CDR3 DNA. A D gene is named only where the DNA matches it firmly. Clone size is not always given. Where it is, it says once, few, many or a class for expanded clones.

TRBJ2-5	TRBV11-2	TRBD1	medium-sized	CASSGRDSYQETQYF	TGTGCCAGCAGCGGCCGGGACAGCTACCAAGAGACCCAGTACTTC
TRBJ1-2	TRBV20-1	TRBD1	.	CSAGQGRTGYTF	TGCAGTGCTGGACAGGGGAGAACCGGCTACACCTTC
TRBJ2-2	TRBV7-9	TRBD1	many	CASSPSAGTGNTGELFF	TGTGCCAGCAGCCCTAGTGCCGGGACAGGGAATACCGGGGAGCTGTTTTTT
TRBJ2-3	TRBV7-9	.	many	CASSLDWASRKDTQYF	TGTGCCAGCAGCTTAGATTGGGCTAGCAGGAAAGATACGCAGTATTTT
TRBJ2-7	TRBV12-3/TRBV12-4	TRBD2	few	CASSPQSAGAYEQYF	TGTGCCAGCAGTCCCCAATCAGCGGGAGCCTACGAGCAGTACTTC
TRBJ2-3	TRBV28	.	many	CASSGGTAWGTQYF	TGTGCCAGCAGTGGGGGGACAGCATGGGGTACGCAGTATTTT
TRBJ1-4	TRBV10-3	.	.	CAISGTENEKLFF	TGTGCCATCAGTGGGACAGAAAATGAAAAACTGTTTTTT
TRBJ1-2	TRBV19	.	few	CASSIDSTNYGYTF	TGTGCCAGTAGTATCGACAGCACTAACTATGGCTACACCTTC
TRBJ1-1	TRBV7-9	.	.	CASSPQEEREAFF	TGTGCCAGCAGCCCCCAGGAGGAACGCGAAGCTTTCTTT
TRBJ1-1	TRBV25-1	.	many	CASSDLGSAFF	TGTGCCAGCAGTGATCTGGGCAGCGCTTTCTTT
TRBJ2-5	TRBV12-3/TRBV12-4	.	few	CASSYGILQGSRETQYF	TGTGCCAGCAGTTATGGGATTCTTCAGGGGAGCCGAGAGACCCAGTACTTC
TRBJ1-2	TRBV6-5	TRBD1	large	CASSYPGQNGYTF	TGTGCCAGCAGTTATCCGGGACAGAATGGCTACACCTTC
TRBJ2-7	TRBV27	.	medium-sized	CASSLDRYEQYF	TGTGCCAGCAGCCTGGACCGTTACGAGCAGTACTTC
TRBJ2-2	TRBV30	TRBD1	.	CASDRAAGELFF	TGTGCCAGTGACAGGGCGGCCGGGGAGCTGTTTTTT
TRBJ1-5	TRBV5-6	.	medium-sized	CASSARPFGQRVEPQHF	TGTGCCAGCAGCGCGCGCCCATTCGGACAAAGGGTAGAGCCCCAGCATTTT
TRBJ2-1	TRBV10-1	.	many	CASSGSVSGEQFF	TGCGCCAGCAGTGGCTCGGTTTCGGGTGAGCAGTTCTTC
TRBJ2-5	TRBV5-1	TRBD1	.	CASTFPGQGSETQYF	TGCGCCAGCACCTTCCCGGGACAGGGGTCAGAGACCCAGTACTTC
TRBJ2-7	TRBV3-1	TRBD1	medium-sized	CASSQRDRGSYEQYF	TGTGCCAGCAGCCAACGGGACAGGGGCTCCTACGAGCAGTACTTC
TRBJ2-5	TRBV7-9	.	.	CASSLAETQYF	TGTGCCAGCAGCTTAGCAGAGACCCAGTACTTC
TRBJ1-1	TRBV7-6	TRBD1	few	CASSSWDSEAFF	TGTGCCAGCAGCTCATGGGACAGTGAAGCTTTCTTT
TRBJ1-2	TRBV19	.	many	CASVDRREFYGYTF	TGTGCCAGTGTGGACAGAAGAGAATTCTATGGCTACACCTTC
TRBJ2-2	TRBV7-6	TRBD2	many	CASSAGLAGGGTGELFF	TGTGCCAGCAGCGCGGGACTAGCGGGAGGGGGCACCGGGGAGCTGTTTTTT
TRBJ2-1	TRBV18	.	many	CASSPPYNEQFF	TGTGCCAGCTCACCTCCGTACAATGAGCAGTTCTTC
TRBJ2-5	TRBV25-1	.	medium-sized	CASMGEETQYF	TGTGCCAGCATGGGAGAAGAGACCCAGTACTTC
TRBJ2-2	TRBV7-9	.	medium-sized	CASSFRGITGELFF	TGTGCCAGCAGCTTTAGAGGGATCACCGGGGAGCTGTTTTTT
TRBJ2-3	TRBV12-3/TRBV12-4	TRBD2	.	CASSVPSGWADTQYF	TGTGCCAGCAGTGTACCTAGCGGGTGGGCAGATACGCAGTATTTT
TRBJ1-2	TRBV6-5	.	many	CASSLGDLYGYTF	TGTGCCAGCAGTTTAGGGGATCTCTATGGCTACACCTTC
TRBJ1-6	TRBV6-5	TRBD1	few	CASSYRQGLSSYNSPLHF	TGTGCCAGCAGTTACCGACAGGGACTGAGCTCCTATAATTCACCCCTCCACTTT
TRBJ1-1	TRBV11-2	.	medium-sized	CASSLIFSGTEAFF	TGTGCCAGCAGCTTAATATTTTCGGGGACTGAAGCTTTCTTT
TRBJ2-5	TRBV6-5	.	many	CASSWDSPPETQYF	TGTGCCAGCAGTTGGGACTCCCCCCCGGAGACCCAGTACTTC
TRBJ2-7	TRBV29-1	TRBD1	medium-sized	CSAETGKYEQYF	TGCAGCGCTGAGACAGGGAAGTACGAGCAGTACTTC
TRBJ1-1	TRBV14	.	many	CASSLIGGATEAFF	TGTGCCAGCAGCTTGATAGGGGGGGCCACTGAAGCTTTCTTT
TRBJ2-7	TRBV11-2	TRBD1	medium-sized	CASSDGQGRYEQYF	TGTGCCAGCAGCGACGGACAGGGGCGGTACGAGCAGTACTTC
TRBJ1-4	TRBV7-8	.	.	CASTPGPDANEKLFF	TGTGCCAGCACCCCTGGCCCTGACGCTAATGAAAAACTGTTTTTT
TRBJ1-1	TRBV6-5	TRBD1	large	CASSYTTGEDTEAFF	TGTGCCAGCAGTTACACAACAGGGGAGGACACTGAAGCTTTCTTT
TRBJ2-3	TRBV6-5	.	medium-sized	CASSSSRGTQYF	TGTGCCAGCAGTTCGTCGAGGGGTACGCAGTATTTT
TRBJ2-5	TRBV20-1	.	few	CSANRQQETQYF	TGCAGTGCTAATCGACAGCAAGAGACCCAGTACTTC
TRBJ1-1	TRBV2	.	.	CASTEGMNTEAFF	TGTGCCAGCACCGAGGGGATGAACACTGAAGCTTTCTTT
TRBJ2-3	TRBV5-4	.	medium-sized	CASSLKGADTQYF	TGTGCCAGCAGCTTAAAGGGGGCAGATACGCAGTATTTT
TRBJ1-4	TRBV11-2	TRBD1	many	CASSWRGQGSQKLFF	TGTGCCAGCAGCTGGAGGGGACAGGGTTCCCAAAAACTGTTTTTT
TRBJ1-6	TRBV11-2	.	.	CASSLDGGGDSPLHF	TGTGCCAGCAGCTTAGATGGAGGAGGAGATTCACCCCTCCACTTT
TRBJ2-6	TRBV29-1	.	medium-sized	CSVERYSGANVLTF	TGCAGCGTTGAAAGGTACTCTGGGGCCAACGTCCTGACTTTC
TRBJ2-3	TRBV9	TRBD2	medium-sized	CASSAHSGNADTQYF	TGTGCCAGCAGCGCCCATAGCGGGAACGCAGATACGCAGTATTTT
TRBJ2-3	TRBV5-8	.	medium-sized	CASRIVADPDTQYF	TGTGCCAGCAGGATCGTCGCAGATCCAGATACGCAGTATTTT
TRBJ2-1	TRBV19	TRBD1	medium-sized	CASSQNPGQGTEQFF	TGTGCCAGTAGCCAGAACCCGGGACAGGGTACTGAGCAGTTCTTC
TRBJ2-4	TRBV5-5	.	many	CASSLGAGAKNIQYF	TGTGCCAGCAGCTTGGGGGCAGGGGCCAAAAACATTCAGTACTTC
TRBJ2-7	TRBV2	.	few	CASRGGGPTNYEQYF	TGTGCCAGCAGGGGAGGGGGGCCGACGAACTACGAGCAGTACTTC
TRBJ1-4	TRBV27	.	medium-sized	CASRRSNDEKLFF	TGTGCCAGCAGAAGATCCAATGATGAAAAACTGTTTTTT
TRBJ2-5	TRBV19	.	medium-sized	CASNPGGQETQYF	TGTGCCAGTAATCCCGGGGGCCAAGAGACCCAGTACTTC